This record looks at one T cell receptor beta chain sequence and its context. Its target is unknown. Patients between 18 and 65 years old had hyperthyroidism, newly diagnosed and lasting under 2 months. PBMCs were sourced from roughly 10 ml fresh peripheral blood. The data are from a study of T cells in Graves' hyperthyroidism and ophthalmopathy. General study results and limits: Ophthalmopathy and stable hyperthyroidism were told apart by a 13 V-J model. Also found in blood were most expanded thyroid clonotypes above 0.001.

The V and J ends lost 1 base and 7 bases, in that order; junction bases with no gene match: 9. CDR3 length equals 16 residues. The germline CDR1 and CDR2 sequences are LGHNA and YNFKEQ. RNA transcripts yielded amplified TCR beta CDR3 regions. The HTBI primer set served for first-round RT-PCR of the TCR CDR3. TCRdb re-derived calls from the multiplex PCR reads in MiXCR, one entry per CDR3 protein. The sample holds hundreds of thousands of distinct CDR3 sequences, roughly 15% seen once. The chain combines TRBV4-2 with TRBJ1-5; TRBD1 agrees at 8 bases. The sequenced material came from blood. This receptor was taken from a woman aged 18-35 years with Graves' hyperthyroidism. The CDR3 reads CASSQGDRLTGQPQHF. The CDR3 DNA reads TGTGCCAGCAGCCAAGGGGACAGGCTAACGGGGCAGCCCCAGCATTTT.